This T cell receptor (beta chain) comes out of a study of PD-L1 blockade in urothelial cancer. For the study at large: Analysis of the blood was performed 3 weeks (second dose) and 6 weeks after treatment start. Overall study results and limits: Blood TCR clonality below the median before treatment was a predictor of better survival.

Sample time point: pretreatment peripheral blood. A note on this clone: What it binds is unknown.

Produced via immunoSEQ multiplex PCR; TCRdb's table is partial and in-frame only. The sample consists of about 130,000 clones, about 88% of them appearing once. V shed 2 bases, J shed 4 bases, and the junction held 8 bases outside the gene matches. CDR3 size: 18 residues. Per germline, CDR1 KGHSH and CDR2 LQKENI. The TCR comes from a man in his fifties with urothelial cancer. The chain uses TRBV18 and TRBJ2-6; 10 nucleotides agree with TRBD1. The specimen comprised PBMCs, sampled around atezolizumab (anti-PD-L1) treatment. DNA of the CDR3: TGTGCCAGCTCACCAAGGGGACAGGGGCGTCGGGGGGCCAACGTCCTGACTTTC. This sequence encodes CASSPRGQGRRGANVLTF.